This T cell receptor beta chain derives from a study of blood T cell repertoires in COVID-19. Overall study context: Some COVID-19 samples were acute and others convalescent; all came from the United States, Italy and Spain.

Using immunoSEQ multiplex PCR, the repertoire was profiled, and TCRdb retains in-frame clones only, with some absent. The repertoire includes about 160,000 clones, around 82% of them detected once, and 5.5% to 8% sits in the top ten. V gave up 4 bases and J gave up 4 bases; unmatched junction bases: 9. Germline V CDR1 and CDR2: SGHRS, YFSETQ. The CDR3 contains 16 residues. The sequence was obtained from a man older than 75 with COVID-19, enrolled during active disease. Sequenced material: peripheral blood. The chain links TRBV5-1 to TRBJ2-5; 11 bases align to TRBD2. The DNA for the CDR3 is TGCGCCAGCAGCAAGACTAGCGGGGCCAGTCGAGAGACCCAGTACTTC. As protein: CASSKTSGASRETQYF.